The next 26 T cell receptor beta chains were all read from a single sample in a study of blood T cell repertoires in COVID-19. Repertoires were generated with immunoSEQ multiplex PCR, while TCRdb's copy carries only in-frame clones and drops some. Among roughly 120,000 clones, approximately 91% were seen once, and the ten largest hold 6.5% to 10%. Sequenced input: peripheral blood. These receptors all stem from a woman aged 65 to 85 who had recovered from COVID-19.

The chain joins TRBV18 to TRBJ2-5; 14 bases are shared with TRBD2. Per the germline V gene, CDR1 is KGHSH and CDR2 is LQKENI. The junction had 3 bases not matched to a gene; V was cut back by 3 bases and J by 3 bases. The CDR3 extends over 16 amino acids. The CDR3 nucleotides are TGTGCCAGCTCACCCCGGACTAGCGGGGGGAAAGAGACCCAGTACTTC. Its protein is CASSPRTSGGKETQYF.

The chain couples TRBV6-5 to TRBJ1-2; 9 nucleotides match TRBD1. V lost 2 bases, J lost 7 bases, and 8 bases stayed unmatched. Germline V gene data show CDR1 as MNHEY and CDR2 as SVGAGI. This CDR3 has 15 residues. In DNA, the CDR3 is TGTGCCAGCAGTTACCGCTCGGGACAGGGAGGTGGCTACACCTTC. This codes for CASSYRSGQGGGYTF.

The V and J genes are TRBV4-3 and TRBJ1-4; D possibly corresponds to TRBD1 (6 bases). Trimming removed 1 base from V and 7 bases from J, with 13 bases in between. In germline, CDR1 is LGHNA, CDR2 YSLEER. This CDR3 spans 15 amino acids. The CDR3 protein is CASSQVGGGSEKLFF. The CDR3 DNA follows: TGCGCCAGCAGCCAAGTTGGGGGCGGGAGTGAAAAACTGTTTTTT.

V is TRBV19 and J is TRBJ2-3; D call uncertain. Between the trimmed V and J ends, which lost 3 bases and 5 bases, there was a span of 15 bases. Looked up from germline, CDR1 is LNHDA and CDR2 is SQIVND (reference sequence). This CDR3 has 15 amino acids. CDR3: CASSISLLRIDTQYF. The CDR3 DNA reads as TGTGCCAGTAGTATCTCTCTCCTGAGGATAGATACGCAGTATTTT.

CDR3 coding DNA: TGTGCCAGCACCCGAGGTGTCTCTGGGGCCAACGTCCTGACTTTC. This sequence encodes CASTRGVSGANVLTF. The chain links TRBV6-5 to TRBJ2-6; D unclear. V dropped 7 bases and J dropped 0 bases, with 10 bases sitting between them. The CDR3 contains 15 residues. Germline V CDR1 and CDR2: MNHEY, SVGAGI.

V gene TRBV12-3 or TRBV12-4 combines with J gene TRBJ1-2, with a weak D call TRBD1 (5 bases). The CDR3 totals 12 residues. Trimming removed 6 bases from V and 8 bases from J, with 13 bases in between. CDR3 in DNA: TGTGCCAGCAGGGGTGGGGGGTTCGGCTACACCTTC. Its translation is CASRGGGFGYTF.

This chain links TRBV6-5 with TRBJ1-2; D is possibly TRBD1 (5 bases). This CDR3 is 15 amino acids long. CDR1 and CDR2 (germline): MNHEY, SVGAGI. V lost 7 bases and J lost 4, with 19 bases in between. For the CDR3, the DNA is TGTGCCAGCATTCAGGGACTTGCAGCTGGCTATGGCTACACCTTC. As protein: CASIQGLAAGYGYTF.

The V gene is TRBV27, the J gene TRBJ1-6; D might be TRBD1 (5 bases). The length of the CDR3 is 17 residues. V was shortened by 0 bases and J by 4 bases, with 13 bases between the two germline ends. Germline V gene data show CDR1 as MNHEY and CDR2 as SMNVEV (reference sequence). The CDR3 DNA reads TGTGCCAGCAGTTTATCAGCAGCCGGGGGGTATAATTCACCCCTCCACTTT. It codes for CASSLSAAGGYNSPLHF.

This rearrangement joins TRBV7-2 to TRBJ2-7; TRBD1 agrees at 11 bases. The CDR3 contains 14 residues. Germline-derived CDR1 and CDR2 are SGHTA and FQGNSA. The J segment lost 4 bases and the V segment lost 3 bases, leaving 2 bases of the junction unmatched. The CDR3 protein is CASSLGQGVYEQYF. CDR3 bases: TGTGCCAGCAGCTTGGGACAGGGGGTATACGAGCAGTACTTC.

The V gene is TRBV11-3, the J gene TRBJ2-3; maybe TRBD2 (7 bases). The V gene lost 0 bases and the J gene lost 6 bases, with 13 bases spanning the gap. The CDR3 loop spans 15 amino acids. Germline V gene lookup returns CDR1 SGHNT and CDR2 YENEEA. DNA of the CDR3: TGTGCCAGCAGCTTAGAGGGGGGGCGAACGGATACGCAGTATTTT. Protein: CASSLEGGRTDTQYF. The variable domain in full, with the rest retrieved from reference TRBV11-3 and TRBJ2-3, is EAGVVQSPRYKIIEKKQPVAFWCNPISGHNTLYWYLQNLGQGPELLIRYENEEAVDDSQLPKDRFSAERLKGVDSTLKIQPAELGDSAVYLCASSLEGGRTDTQYFGPGTRLTVL.

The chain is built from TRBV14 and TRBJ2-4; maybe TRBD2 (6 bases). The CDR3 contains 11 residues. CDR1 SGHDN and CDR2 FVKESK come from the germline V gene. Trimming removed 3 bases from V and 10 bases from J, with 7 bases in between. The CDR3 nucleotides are TGTGCCAGCAGCCATGGACTAATTCAGTACTTC. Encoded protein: CASSHGLIQYF.

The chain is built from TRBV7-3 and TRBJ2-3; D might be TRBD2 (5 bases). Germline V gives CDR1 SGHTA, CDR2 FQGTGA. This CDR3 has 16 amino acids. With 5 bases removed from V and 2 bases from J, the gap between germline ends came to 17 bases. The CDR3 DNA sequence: TGTGCCAGCAGCCCCCAGCCCCGGGGTCCCACAGATACGCAGTATTTT. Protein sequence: CASSPQPRGPTDTQYF.

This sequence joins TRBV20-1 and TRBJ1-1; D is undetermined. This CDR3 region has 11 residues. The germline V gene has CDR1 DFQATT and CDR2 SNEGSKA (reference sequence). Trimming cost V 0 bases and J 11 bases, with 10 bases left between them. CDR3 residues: CSAREYGEAFF. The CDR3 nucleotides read TGCAGTGCTAGAGAATACGGGGAGGCTTTCTTT.

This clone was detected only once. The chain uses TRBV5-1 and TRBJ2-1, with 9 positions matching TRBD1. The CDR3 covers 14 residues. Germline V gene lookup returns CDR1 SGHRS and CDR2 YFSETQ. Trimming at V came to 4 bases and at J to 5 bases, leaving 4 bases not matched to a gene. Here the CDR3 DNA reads TGCGCCAGCAGCCCACAGGGGGCCCACAATGAGCAGTTCTTC. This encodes CASSPQGAHNEQFF. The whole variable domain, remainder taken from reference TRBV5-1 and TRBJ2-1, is KAGVTQTPRYLIKTRGQQVTLSCSPISGHRSVSWYQQTPGQGLQFLFEYFSETQRNKGNFPGRFSGRQFSNSRSEMNVSTLELGDSALYLCASSPQGAHNEQFFGPGTRLTVL.

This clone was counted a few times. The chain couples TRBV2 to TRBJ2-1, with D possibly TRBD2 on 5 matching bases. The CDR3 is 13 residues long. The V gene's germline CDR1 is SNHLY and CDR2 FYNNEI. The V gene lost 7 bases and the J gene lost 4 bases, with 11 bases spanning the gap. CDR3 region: CASIGGSYNEQFF. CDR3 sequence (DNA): TGTGCCAGCATCGGCGGGTCATACAATGAGCAGTTCTTC. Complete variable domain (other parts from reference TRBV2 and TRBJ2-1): EPEVTQTPSHQVTQMGQEVILRCVPISNHLYFYWYRQILGQKVEFLVSFYNNEISEKSEIFDDQFSVERPDGSNFTLKIRSTKLEDSAMYFCASIGGSYNEQFFGPGTRLTVL.

CDR3 DNA: TGCGCCAGCAGCTCCACAGGTGGCCACGAGCAGTACTTC. Translating it yields CASSSTGGHEQYF. This sequence joins TRBV5-1 and TRBJ2-7; tentative D call: TRBD1 (5 bases). V was cut by 3 bases and J by 5 bases, with 12 bases left in between. Germline CDR1 SGHRS, CDR2 YFSETQ. CDR3 length equals 13 residues.

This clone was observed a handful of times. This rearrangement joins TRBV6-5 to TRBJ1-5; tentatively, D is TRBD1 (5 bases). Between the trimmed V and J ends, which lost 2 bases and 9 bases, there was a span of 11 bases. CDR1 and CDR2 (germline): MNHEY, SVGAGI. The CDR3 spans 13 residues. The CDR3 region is CASSYQGKGPQHF. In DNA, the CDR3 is TGTGCCAGCAGTTACCAGGGCAAGGGGCCCCAGCATTTT.

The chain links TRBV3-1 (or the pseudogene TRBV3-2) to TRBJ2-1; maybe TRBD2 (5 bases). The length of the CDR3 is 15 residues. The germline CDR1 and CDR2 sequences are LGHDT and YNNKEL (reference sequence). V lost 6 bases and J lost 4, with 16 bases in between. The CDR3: CASRLGWESYNEQFF. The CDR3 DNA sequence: TGTGCCAGCAGACTAGGGTGGGAGAGTTACAATGAGCAGTTCTTC.

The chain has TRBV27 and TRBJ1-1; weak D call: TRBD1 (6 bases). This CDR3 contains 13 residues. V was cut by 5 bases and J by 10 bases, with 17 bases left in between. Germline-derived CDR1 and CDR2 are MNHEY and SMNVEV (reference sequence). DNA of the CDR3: TGTGCCAGCAGTGTCACCTCACAGGGACGAGCTTTCTTT. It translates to CASSVTSQGRAFF.

In nucleotides, the CDR3 is TGTGCCAGCAGTTCCTTCGGGTCGAATTCGCCCCAGCATTTT. Translation gives CASSSFGSNSPQHF. This chain joins TRBV28 and TRBJ1-5; D gene unclear. This CDR3 is built from 14 residues. V lost 4 bases, J lost 9 bases, and 16 bases lay in between. CDR1 is MDHEN, CDR2 SYDVKM, per germline.

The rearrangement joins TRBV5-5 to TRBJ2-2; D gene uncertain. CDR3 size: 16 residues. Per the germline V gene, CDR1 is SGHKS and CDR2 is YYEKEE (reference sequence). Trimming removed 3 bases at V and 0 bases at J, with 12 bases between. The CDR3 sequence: CASSSDFRTNTGELFF. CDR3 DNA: TGTGCCAGCAGCTCCGACTTCCGGACGAACACCGGGGAGCTGTTTTTT.

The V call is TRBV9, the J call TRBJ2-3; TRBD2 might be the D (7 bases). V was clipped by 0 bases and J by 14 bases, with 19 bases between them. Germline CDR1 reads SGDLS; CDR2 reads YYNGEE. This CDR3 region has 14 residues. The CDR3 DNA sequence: TGTGCCAGCAGCGTAGCCCCCCTCCGGGGGGCCACGTATTTT. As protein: CASSVAPLRGATYF.

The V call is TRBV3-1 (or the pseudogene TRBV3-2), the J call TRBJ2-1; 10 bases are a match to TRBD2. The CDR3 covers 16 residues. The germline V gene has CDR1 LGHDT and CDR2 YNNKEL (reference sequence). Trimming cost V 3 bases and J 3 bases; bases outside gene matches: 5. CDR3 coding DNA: TGTGCCAGCAGCCAGCCTCGGACTAGCGGCTACAATGAGCAGTTCTTC. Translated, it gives CASSQPRTSGYNEQFF.

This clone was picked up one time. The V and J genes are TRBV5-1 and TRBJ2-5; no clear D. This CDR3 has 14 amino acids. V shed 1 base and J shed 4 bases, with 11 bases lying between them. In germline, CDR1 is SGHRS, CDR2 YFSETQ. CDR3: CASSLRSYGETQYF. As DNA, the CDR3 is TGCGCCAGCAGCTTGCGATCGTACGGAGAGACCCAGTACTTC.

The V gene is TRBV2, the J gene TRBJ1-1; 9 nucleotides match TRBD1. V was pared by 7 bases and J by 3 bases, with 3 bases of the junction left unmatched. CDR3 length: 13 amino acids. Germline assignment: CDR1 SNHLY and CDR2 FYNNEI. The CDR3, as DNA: TGTGCCAGCATGGGACAGGGCTACACTGAAGCTTTCTTT. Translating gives CASMGQGYTEAFF.

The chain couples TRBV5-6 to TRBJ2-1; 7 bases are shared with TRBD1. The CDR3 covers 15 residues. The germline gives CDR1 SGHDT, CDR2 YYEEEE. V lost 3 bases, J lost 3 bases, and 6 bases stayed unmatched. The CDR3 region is CASSSLRDSYNEQFF. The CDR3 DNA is TGTGCCAGCAGCTCCCTCCGGGACAGCTACAATGAGCAGTTCTTC.